This TCR beta chain was captured by sequencing in a study of identical twins (dated by TCRdb to 2016 to 2018). Looking at the study overall: TCR alpha and beta repertoires from monozygotic twins, unrelated adults of various ages and cord blood were deep-sequenced to test whether fetal clonotypes persist. Replicate twin experiments were performed at different times using different library preparation protocols to rule out contamination.

Trimming costs V 1 base and J 7 bases, and their ends lie 4 bases apart. Reading the germline V gene gives CDR1 SGHDN and CDR2 FVKESK. The CDR3, cysteine through phenylalanine, is 11 amino acids long. The sequence is cut down to CDR3 DNA, 33 bases in frame from base 1. Libraries were constructed by 5' RACE. Sequencing relied on an Illumina HiSeq 2000. A universal primer binding site was introduced by template switching, and a unique molecular identifier was present in the final cDNA, enabling accurate counting of TCR cDNA molecules. First-strand cDNA for TCR alpha and beta chains was synthesized from specific primers in the conserved constant-segment region. To control for contamination, each cDNA library was double barcoded with a SMART-Mk sample barcode plus Illumina barcodes. Two successive PCR steps introduced TruSeq adapter sequences along with Illumina sample barcodes. Sequencing of the TCR alpha and beta cDNA libraries was done on the Illumina HiSeq platform using custom primers. The source study handled its data this way. Raw reads were processed with MiGEC to extract unique molecular identifiers, and MiXCR was used to determine CDR3 positions. For each individual, recombination models were inferred using an EM algorithm with the repgenHMM and IGoR tools. The tcR package in R was used for shared clonotype analysis, with sharing normalized by the product of cloneset sizes. To study raw recombination without the effects of thymic and clonal selection, out-of-frame nonproductive sequences were analyzed. The public reads were quality trimmed at Q25 with fastp and then assembled into clones with MiXCR by TCRdb, keeping productive beta chains. Here each entry gathers all rows of one CDR3 protein and keeps the most common genes and DNA. It is TCRdb's table, rather than the study itself, that gives the V and J calls and clone size. The sample table records about 550,000 distinct CDR3 sequences; approximately 20% of these occur just once. About 0.5% of the sample lies in the top ten.

In regard to this clonotype: What this receptor recognizes is not known. No base-level quality is on record; no much larger clone is a single base apart.

Only healthy Caucasian donors were included. Three pairs of female monozygotic twins, all aged roughly 18 to 30 years, made up the twin cohort. Positive isolation kits from Invitrogen were used to isolate CD4+ and CD8+ T cell populations. Paper-wide results and their limitations: Abundant cord blood beta clonotypes carried fewer insertions; young adult naive repertoires showed a weaker similar trend, while memory repertoires showed none. Compared with coincidental sharing between unrelated individuals, an excess of low generation-probability sequences was observed among out-of-frame TCR alpha sequences shared between twins. The excess sharing between twins in beta out-of-frame sequences was weaker because fewer shared sequences reduced the signal-to-noise ratio. Because the same donors could not be followed over many years, the conclusions depended on cross-sectional statistical analysis. Invariant T cells such as MAIT and iNKT could partly confound zero-insertion analyses, though diverse VJ usage argued against this for most clonotypes. Out-of-frame TCR alpha sharing in monozygotic twins was systematically underestimated by recombination models, whereas sharing between unrelated individuals was in agreement with the recombination models.

These data were also reused for a study on yellow fever vaccine responses in identical twins. The second source states: The authors reported that the T cell response to vaccination in identical twins appeared partly convergent and partly personalized. In identical twins, the study followed T cell clones that responded to the vaccine with precision.

Sequences were obtained from CD4+ T cells sorted from blood. The sequence is built from TRBV14 and TRBJ2-5; no D gene is confidently identified. This TCR came from a woman younger than 30 in good health. The CDR3 protein: CASSQGRTQYF. The DNA sequence is TGTGCCAGCAGCCAAGGGCGGACCCAGTACTTC.